A single sample gave rise to the 13 T cell receptor beta chains below, sequenced in a study of tumor-infiltrating lymphocytes in glioblastoma multiforme. Three nested ARM-PCR rounds with V-beta and C-beta primers built TCRB libraries. A single record per CDR3 protein comes from TCRdb applying MiXCR to the multiplex PCR reads. The sample consists of around 8,600 distinct CDR3 sequences, 74% of them appearing once. The sample consisted of brain tumor tissue. Every receptor here comes from a male donor with glioblastoma.

The genes are TRBV20-1 and TRBJ2-3; no definite D call. V was clipped by 4 bases and J by 0 bases, with 17 bases between them. Germline loops: CDR1 DFQATT, CDR2 SNEGSKA (reference sequence). CDR3 size: 16 residues. The CDR3 DNA sequence: TGCAGTGCTATGTCCCCCAACAGCGCCAGCACAGATACGCAGTATTTT. Amino acid sequence: CSAMSPNSASTDTQYF.

The chain joins TRBV14 to TRBJ2-7; D remains ambiguous. Trimming stripped 0 bases from V and 4 bases from J, with 13 bases between. CDR1 and CDR2 (germline): SGHDN, FVKESK. This CDR3 is 15 amino acids long. The CDR3, as DNA: TGTGCCAGCAGCCAAGAAGGTGGCACCCTTTACGAGCAGTACTTC. Translated, it gives CASSQEGGTLYEQYF.

Comment on this clonotype: A junction boundary mismatches the germline segment, possibly from a read error. The genes are TRBV11-2 and TRBJ2-1; TRBD2 is a possible D gene (6 bases). This CDR3 has 16 amino acids. Germline CDR1 reads SGHAT; CDR2 reads FQNNGV. CDR3 nucleotide sequence: TGTGCCAGCAGGAAACAACGGGAGCAGGAGTTTAATGTGCAGTTCTTC. Protein: CASRKQREQEFNVQFF. Based on the CDR3 plus reference TRBV11-2 and TRBJ2-1, the full variable domain is EAGVAQSPRYKIIEKRQSVAFWCNPISGHATLYWYQQILGQGPKLLIQFQNNGVVDDSQLPKDRFSAERLKGVDSTLKIQPAKLEDSAVYLCASRKQREQEFNVQFFGPGTRLTVL.

This clonotype came up a few times. An end of the junction does not agree with germline; a read error may underlie this. This rearrangement joins TRBV11-2 to TRBJ2-1; TRBD1 might be the D (6 bases). The CDR3 contains 13 residues. Germline values: CDR1 SGHAT, CDR2 FQNNGV. The CDR3 loop reads CAGSLDRGNGQFF. The CDR3 DNA reads TGTGCCGGCAGCTTAGATAGGGGGAACGGGCAATTCTTC.

As concerns this clonotype: Compared with germline, one end of the junction differs, possibly owing to a read error. The chain employs TRBV11-2 and TRBJ2-2; 7 bases fit TRBD2. Germline-derived CDR1 and CDR2 are SGHAT and FQNNGV. The CDR3 has 19 amino acids. The CDR3 loop is CGTPSFGQGLAVNTRELFF. CDR3 sequence (DNA): TGTGGCACCCCCTCATTCGGCCAAGGGCTAGCGGTAAACACCAGGGAGCTGTTTTTT.

This clonotype occurred a few times. Possible read error: a much larger clone is one base away. The chain joins TRBV10-2 to TRBJ2-7; D uncertain. Trimming removed 3 bases at V and 9 bases at J, with 9 bases between. This CDR3 has 11 residues. Per the germline V gene, CDR1 is WSHSY and CDR2 is SAAADI. The CDR3 is CASSDSGTQYF. The CDR3 nucleotides are TGCGCCAGCAGTGATTCGGGTACGCAGTACTTC.

As for this clonotype: A much larger clone is a single base away; this may be a read error. The chain links TRBV29-1 to TRBJ1-1; no clear D. The CDR3 sequence is 12 residues long. Per the germline V gene, CDR1 is SQVTM and CDR2 is ANQGSEA. V lost 7 bases and J 4 bases, leaving 13 bases between the germline ends. CDR3 DNA sequence: TGCAGCGCTTGTACCATGAGCACTGAAGCTTTCTTT. Amino acid sequence: CSACTMSTEAFF.

This clonotype was found once. CDR3 residues: CASSLVPGSSYEQYF. In nucleotides, the CDR3 is TGTGCCAGCAGCTTAGTTCCAGGAAGCTCCTACGAGCAGTACTTC. The chain links TRBV11-2 to TRBJ2-7; D call uncertain. The CDR3 extends over 15 amino acids. Germline assignment: CDR1 SGHAT and CDR2 FQNNGV. The V and J ends lost 1 base and 0 bases respectively, with 10 bases between them.

The CDR3 region is CASSQADSGKLFF. The CDR3 DNA sequence: TGTGCCAGCAGCCAAGCCGATTCCGGAAAACTGTTTTTT. This chain joins TRBV4-2 and TRBJ1-4, with unresolved D. The germline V gene encodes CDR1 LGHNA and CDR2 YNFKEQ. This CDR3 comprises 13 residues. Trimming took 1 base from V and 10 from J, leaving 10 bases between them.

As concerns this clonotype: The junction does not match germline at one end; this may be a read error. This chain uses TRBV12-3 or TRBV12-4 with TRBJ2-1; perhaps TRBD1 as D (6 bases). The CDR3 loop spans 14 amino acids. For the CDR3, the DNA is TGTGGCAGCAGTCCAGGGGCGGGCTACAATGAGCAGTTCTTC. Translating it yields CGSSPGAGYNEQFF.

A note on this clonotype: This may arise from a read error, as a much more abundant clone is one base away. The chain joins TRBV20-1 to TRBJ2-1; 9 bases are a match to TRBD2. Germline V lookup: CDR1 DFQATT, CDR2 SNEGSKA (reference sequence). The CDR3 is 13 residues long. CDR3: CSARDPSGAERFF. CDR3 bases: TGCAGTGCTAGAGATCCTAGCGGGGCCGAGCGGTTCTTC.

In regard to this clonotype: One end of the junction is discordant with germline, which a read error may explain. The V and J genes are TRBV12-3 or TRBV12-4 and TRBJ2-2, with 11 bases fitting TRBD2. CDR3 length: 17 residues. The CDR3 sequence is CASSTYSGRATTGELLF. Written as DNA, the CDR3 is TGTGCCAGCAGTACCTATAGCGGGAGGGCCACGACCGGCGAGCTGCTTTTT.

The CDR3 is CASSIGGSVYNEQFF. DNA of the CDR3: TGTGCCAGTAGTATCGGCGGGAGTGTCTACAATGAGCAGTTCTTC. The chain has TRBV19 and TRBJ2-1, with 7 bases lining up with TRBD2. The J segment lost 3 bases and the V segment lost 3 bases, leaving 5 bases of the junction unmatched. The CDR3 sequence is 15 residues long. Germline lookup yields CDR1 LNHDA and CDR2 SQIVND (reference sequence). Supplemented by reference TRBV19 and TRBJ2-1, the full variable domain reads DGGITQSPKYLFRKEGQNVTLSCEQNLNHDAMYWYRQDPGQGLRLIYYSQIVNDFQKGDIAEGYSVSREKKESFPLTVTSAQKNPTAFYLCASSIGGSVYNEQFFGPGTRLTVL.